A selection of T cell receptor beta chains follows, all from one sample in a study of blood T cell repertoires in COVID-19. Some clones are missing from TCRdb's copy, which holds only in-frame ones; the method was immunoSEQ multiplex PCR. This sample carries about 220,000 clones, 85% of them seen once, and the ten largest clones take approximately 2.3%. Sequences were obtained from peripheral blood. Every receptor here comes from a woman aged 70 to 79 with COVID-19, enrolled during active disease. Each CDR3 is given with its conserved first and last residue. Each record gives: D gene, CDR3 length, J gene, V gene, clone size, CDR3 DNA, CDR3 protein. D genes are given only for firm matches. Expanded clones get a size class; other rows say once, few or many, or leave the size out.

d_gene: TRBD2
len: 15
j_gene: TRBJ2-3
v_gene: TRBV3-1/TRBV3-2
abundance: NA
CDR3nt: TGTGCCACCTCGCGGCTGACTAGCGGGGCAGATACGCAGTATTTT
CDR3aa: CATSRLTSGADTQYF

d_gene: NA
len: 14
j_gene: TRBJ1-1
v_gene: TRBV4-2
abundance: NA
CDR3nt: TGTGCCAGCAGCCAAGAGACAGGGAACACTGAAGCTTTCTTT
CDR3aa: CASSQETGNTEAFF

d_gene: TRBD1
len: 14
j_gene: TRBJ1-5
v_gene: TRBV29-1
abundance: NA
CDR3nt: TGCAGCGTTGCGGGACAGGGGTTGAATCAGCCCCAGCATTTT
CDR3aa: CSVAGQGLNQPQHF

d_gene: NA
len: 15
j_gene: TRBJ1-2
v_gene: TRBV7-2
abundance: NA
CDR3nt: TGTGCCAGCAGCTGGCGGAGGGTAACTAACTATGGCTACACCTTC
CDR3aa: CASSWRRVTNYGYTF

d_gene: TRBD1
len: 15
j_gene: TRBJ2-7
v_gene: TRBV5-1
abundance: NA
CDR3nt: TGCGCCAGCAGCTTGGCCGGGACAGGGGGAGACGAGCAGTACTTC
CDR3aa: CASSLAGTGGDEQYF

d_gene: TRBD1
len: 15
j_gene: TRBJ1-2
v_gene: TRBV5-4
abundance: NA
CDR3nt: TGTGCCAGCAGCTTTGGGACAGAGATCAACTATGGCTACACCTTC
CDR3aa: CASSFGTEINYGYTF

d_gene: NA
len: 11
j_gene: TRBJ1-2
v_gene: TRBV29-1
abundance: NA
CDR3nt: TGCAGCGTTGAGTGGAGAAATGGCTACACCTTC
CDR3aa: CSVEWRNGYTF

d_gene: NA
len: 13
j_gene: TRBJ2-1
v_gene: TRBV7-3
abundance: NA
CDR3nt: TGTGCCAGCAGCCCGACTGAGGGGGATGAGCAGTTCTTC
CDR3aa: CASSPTEGDEQFF

d_gene: NA
len: 17
j_gene: TRBJ2-1
v_gene: TRBV13
abundance: NA
CDR3nt: TGTGCCAGCAGCTCCCCTGCGGGCGGCGGGTCCTACAATGAGCAGTTCTTC
CDR3aa: CASSSPAGGGSYNEQFF

d_gene: TRBD1
len: 15
j_gene: TRBJ2-3
v_gene: TRBV2
abundance: once
CDR3nt: TGTGCCAGCAGTTACAGGGGCCGCAGCACAGATACGCAGTATTTT
CDR3aa: CASSYRGRSTDTQYF

d_gene: TRBD1
len: 16
j_gene: TRBJ1-1
v_gene: TRBV14
abundance: NA
CDR3nt: TGTGCCAGCAGCCAGGGGACAGGGATAAGGAACACTGAAGCTTTCTTT
CDR3aa: CASSQGTGIRNTEAFF

d_gene: TRBD1
len: 16
j_gene: TRBJ1-1
v_gene: TRBV7-2
abundance: NA
CDR3nt: TGTGCCAGCAGCTTAGCGTTGGCAGGGGGCATCACTGAAGCTTTCTTT
CDR3aa: CASSLALAGGITEAFF

d_gene: NA
len: 16
j_gene: TRBJ2-3
v_gene: TRBV24-1
abundance: NA
CDR3nt: TGTGCCACCAGTGACCCCGTGGGGGGGGCCACAGATACGCAGTATTTT
CDR3aa: CATSDPVGGATDTQYF

d_gene: TRBD1
len: 17
j_gene: TRBJ1-6
v_gene: TRBV11-2
abundance: once
CDR3nt: TGTGCCAGCAGCCAAATCACCGGGACAGGGTATAATTCACCCCTCCACTTT
CDR3aa: CASSQITGTGYNSPLHF

d_gene: TRBD1
len: 16
j_gene: TRBJ2-7
v_gene: TRBV19
abundance: once
CDR3nt: TGTGCCAGTCGAAACGCCGGGGACAGGGGCTCCTACGAGCAGTACTTC
CDR3aa: CASRNAGDRGSYEQYF

d_gene: TRBD2
len: 17
j_gene: TRBJ2-1
v_gene: TRBV4-3
abundance: once
CDR3nt: TGCGCCAGCAGCCAGGATACCGGGACTAGCGGGAGGAATGAGCAGTTCTTC
CDR3aa: CASSQDTGTSGRNEQFF

d_gene: TRBD2
len: 18
j_gene: TRBJ2-1
v_gene: TRBV27
abundance: NA
CDR3nt: TGTGCCAGCAGTTCTGGACTAGCGGCACAAGAGATCTACAATGAGCAGTTCTTC
CDR3aa: CASSSGLAAQEIYNEQFF

d_gene: NA
len: 13
j_gene: TRBJ2-3
v_gene: TRBV19
abundance: NA
CDR3nt: TGTGCCAGTAGTACCACAGGCACAGATACGCAGTATTTT
CDR3aa: CASSTTGTDTQYF

d_gene: TRBD2
len: 15
j_gene: TRBJ2-1
v_gene: TRBV2
abundance: NA
CDR3nt: TGTGCCAGCAGTCGTCTAGCGGGGGCCTACAATGAGCAGTTCTTC
CDR3aa: CASSRLAGAYNEQFF

d_gene: TRBD1
len: 16
j_gene: TRBJ1-2
v_gene: TRBV25-1
abundance: NA
CDR3nt: TGTGCCAGCAGTGAATTAGAGGGGGCAAGGGGCTATGGCTACACCTTC
CDR3aa: CASSELEGARGYGYTF

d_gene: NA
len: 16
j_gene: TRBJ2-7
v_gene: TRBV11-2
abundance: NA
CDR3nt: TGTGCCAGCAGCCCCGTGGGTAGCGGCGTCCCCTACGAGCAGTACTTC
CDR3aa: CASSPVGSGVPYEQYF

d_gene: NA
len: 17
j_gene: TRBJ1-6
v_gene: TRBV7-2
abundance: NA
CDR3nt: TGTGCCAGCAGCAACCTGGTTGGACGGCCGGGGAATTCACCCCTCCACTTT
CDR3aa: CASSNLVGRPGNSPLHF

d_gene: NA
len: 14
j_gene: TRBJ1-6
v_gene: TRBV7-9
abundance: NA
CDR3nt: TGTGCCAGCAGCTTAGTAGACGGAGGTTCACCCCTCCACTTT
CDR3aa: CASSLVDGGSPLHF

d_gene: TRBD2
len: 14
j_gene: TRBJ2-1
v_gene: TRBV6-5
abundance: NA
CDR3nt: TGTGCCAGCAGTCTCGAACTAGCGGGGCCTGAGCAGTTCTTC
CDR3aa: CASSLELAGPEQFF

d_gene: TRBD1
len: 15
j_gene: TRBJ1-3
v_gene: TRBV24-1
abundance: NA
CDR3nt: TGTGCCACCAGGATGACAGGGAACAGAAGAAACACCATATATTTT
CDR3aa: CATRMTGNRRNTIYF

d_gene: TRBD1
len: 14
j_gene: TRBJ1-2
v_gene: TRBV24-1
abundance: NA
CDR3nt: TGTGCCACCAGTGATCTCAGGGGGCGCGACGGCTACACCTTC
CDR3aa: CATSDLRGRDGYTF

d_gene: NA
len: 17
j_gene: TRBJ2-6
v_gene: TRBV18
abundance: once
CDR3nt: TGTGCCAGCTCACCACTCGGACATACCTCTGGGGCCAACGTCCTGACTTTC
CDR3aa: CASSPLGHTSGANVLTF

d_gene: TRBD1
len: 16
j_gene: TRBJ2-1
v_gene: TRBV10-3
abundance: few
CDR3nt: TGTGCCATCAGAGTCGAGACAGGGGGACACTACAATGAGCAGTTCTTC
CDR3aa: CAIRVETGGHYNEQFF

d_gene: NA
len: 14
j_gene: TRBJ2-1
v_gene: TRBV11-2
abundance: NA
CDR3nt: TGTGCCAGCAGCCCGGGGGTTTGGATGAATGAGCAGTTCTTC
CDR3aa: CASSPGVWMNEQFF

d_gene: NA
len: 15
j_gene: TRBJ1-5
v_gene: TRBV7-2
abundance: NA
CDR3nt: TGTGCCAGCAGCTTAGGCCAGTATAGCAATCAGCCCCAGCATTTT
CDR3aa: CASSLGQYSNQPQHF

d_gene: NA
len: 16
j_gene: TRBJ1-3
v_gene: TRBV15
abundance: NA
CDR3nt: TGTGCCACCAGCAGAGAGGTCACAGGGACTGGAAACACCATATATTTT
CDR3aa: CATSREVTGTGNTIYF

d_gene: TRBD1
len: 15
j_gene: TRBJ1-2
v_gene: TRBV6-2/TRBV6-3
abundance: NA
CDR3nt: TGTGCCAGCAGCGATACGGACAGGGGGCTTCACGGCTACACCTTC
CDR3aa: CASSDTDRGLHGYTF

d_gene: TRBD1
len: 13
j_gene: TRBJ2-1
v_gene: TRBV3-1/TRBV3-2
abundance: NA
CDR3nt: TGTGCCAGCAGCCGCGGACAGGGAAATGAGCAGTTCTTC
CDR3aa: CASSRGQGNEQFF

d_gene: TRBD2
len: 17
j_gene: TRBJ2-5
v_gene: TRBV7-2
abundance: NA
CDR3nt: TGTGCCAGCAGCACCGGCCCCCTGCGGGGGGGCCAAGAGACCCAGTACTTC
CDR3aa: CASSTGPLRGGQETQYF

d_gene: TRBD2
len: 16
j_gene: TRBJ2-7
v_gene: TRBV6-6
abundance: once
CDR3nt: TGTGCCAGCACCGGCCGGACTAGCGAACAATTCTACGAGCAGTACTTC
CDR3aa: CASTGRTSEQFYEQYF